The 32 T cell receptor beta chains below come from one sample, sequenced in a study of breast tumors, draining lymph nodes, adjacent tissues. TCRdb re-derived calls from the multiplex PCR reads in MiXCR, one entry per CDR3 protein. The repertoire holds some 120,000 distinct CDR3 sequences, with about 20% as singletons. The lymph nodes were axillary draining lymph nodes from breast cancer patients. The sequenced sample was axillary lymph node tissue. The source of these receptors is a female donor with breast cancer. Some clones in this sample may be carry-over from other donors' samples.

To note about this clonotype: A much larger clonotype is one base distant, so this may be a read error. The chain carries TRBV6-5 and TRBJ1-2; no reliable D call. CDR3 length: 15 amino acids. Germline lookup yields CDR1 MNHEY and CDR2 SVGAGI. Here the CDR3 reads CASSGRRTAHYGCTF. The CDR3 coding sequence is TGTGCCAGCAGTGGCAGGCGGACCGCACACTATGGCTGCACCTTC.

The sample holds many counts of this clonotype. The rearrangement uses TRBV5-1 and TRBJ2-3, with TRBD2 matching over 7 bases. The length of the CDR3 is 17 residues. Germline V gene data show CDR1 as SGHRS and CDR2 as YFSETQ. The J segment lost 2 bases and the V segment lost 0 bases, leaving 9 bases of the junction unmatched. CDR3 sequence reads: CASSLGSSGDLTDTQYF. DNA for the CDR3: TGCGCCAGCAGCTTGGGGTCTAGCGGAGACCTCACAGATACGCAGTATTTT.

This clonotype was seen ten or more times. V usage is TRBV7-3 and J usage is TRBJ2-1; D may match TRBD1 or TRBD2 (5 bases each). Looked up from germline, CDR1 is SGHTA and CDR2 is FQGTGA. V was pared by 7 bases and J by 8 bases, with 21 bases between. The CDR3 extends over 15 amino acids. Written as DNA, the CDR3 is TGTGCCAGCACTCTCGGCCCGGGACCCGCCGATGAGCAGTTCTTC. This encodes CASTLGPGPADEQFF.

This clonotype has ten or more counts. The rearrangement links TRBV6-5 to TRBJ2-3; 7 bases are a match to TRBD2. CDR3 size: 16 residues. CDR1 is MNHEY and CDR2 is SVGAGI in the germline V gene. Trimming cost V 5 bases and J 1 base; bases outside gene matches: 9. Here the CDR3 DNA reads TGTGCCAGCAGTGATGGACTAGTTGGGGGCACAGATACGCAGTATTTT. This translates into CASSDGLVGGTDTQYF.

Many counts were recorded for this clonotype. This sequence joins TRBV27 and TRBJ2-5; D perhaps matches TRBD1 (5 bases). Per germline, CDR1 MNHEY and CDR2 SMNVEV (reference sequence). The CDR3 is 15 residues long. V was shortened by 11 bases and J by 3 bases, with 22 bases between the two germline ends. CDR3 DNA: TGTGCCTCCTCTCCGGAAAGGGGCCCCGAAGAGACCCAGTACTTC. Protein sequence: CASSPERGPEETQYF.

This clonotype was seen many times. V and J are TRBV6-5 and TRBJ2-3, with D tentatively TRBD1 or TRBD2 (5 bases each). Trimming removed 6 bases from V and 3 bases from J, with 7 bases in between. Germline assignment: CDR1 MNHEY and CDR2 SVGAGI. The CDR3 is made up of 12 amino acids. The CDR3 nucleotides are TGTGCCAGCAGGGGACCAACAGATACGCAGTATTTT. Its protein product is CASRGPTDTQYF.

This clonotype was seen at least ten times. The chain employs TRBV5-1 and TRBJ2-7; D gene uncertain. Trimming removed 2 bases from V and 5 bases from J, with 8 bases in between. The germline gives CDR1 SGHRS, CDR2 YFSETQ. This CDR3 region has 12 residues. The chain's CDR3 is CASSFSGDEQYF. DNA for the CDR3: TGCGCCAGCAGCTTTTCGGGCGACGAGCAGTACTTC.

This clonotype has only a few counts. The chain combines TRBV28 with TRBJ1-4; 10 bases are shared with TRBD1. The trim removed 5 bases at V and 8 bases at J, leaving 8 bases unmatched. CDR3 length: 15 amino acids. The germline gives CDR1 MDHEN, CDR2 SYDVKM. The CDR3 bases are TGTGCCAGCAGTCTGGCCGGGACAGGGGAAGAAAAACTGTTTTTT. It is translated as CASSLAGTGEEKLFF.

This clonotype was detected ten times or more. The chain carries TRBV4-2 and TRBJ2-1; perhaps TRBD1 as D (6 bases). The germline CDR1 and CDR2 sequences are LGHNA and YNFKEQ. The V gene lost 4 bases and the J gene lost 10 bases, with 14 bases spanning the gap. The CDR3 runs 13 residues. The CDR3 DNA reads TGTGCCAGCAGCCTCCTTGCGAGGGGGGAGCAGTTCTTC. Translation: CASSLLARGEQFF.

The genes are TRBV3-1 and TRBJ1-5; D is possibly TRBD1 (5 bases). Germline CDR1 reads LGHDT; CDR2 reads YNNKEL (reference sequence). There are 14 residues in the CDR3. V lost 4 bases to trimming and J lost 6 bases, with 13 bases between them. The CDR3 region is CASSRGVGGQPQHF. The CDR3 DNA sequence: TGTGCCAGCAGCCGGGGGGTAGGAGGTCAGCCCCAGCATTTT.

The CDR3 loop is CASSMKFPAKNIQYF. Here the CDR3 DNA reads TGTGCCAGTAGTATGAAGTTCCCAGCCAAAAACATTCAGTACTTC. The chain couples TRBV19 to TRBJ2-4, with D hard to call. The CDR3 totals 15 residues. CDR1 is LNHDA, CDR2 SQIVND, per germline (reference sequence). Trimming removed 3 bases at V and 0 bases at J, with 9 bases between.

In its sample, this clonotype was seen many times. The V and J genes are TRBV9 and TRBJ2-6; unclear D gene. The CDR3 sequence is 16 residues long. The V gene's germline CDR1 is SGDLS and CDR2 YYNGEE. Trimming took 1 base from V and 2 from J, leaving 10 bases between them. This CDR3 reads CASSVLGLPGANVLTF. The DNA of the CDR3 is TGTGCCAGCAGCGTACTGGGTCTACCTGGGGCCAACGTCCTGACTTTC. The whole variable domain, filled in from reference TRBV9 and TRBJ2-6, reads DSGVTQTPKHLITATGQRVTLRCSPRSGDLSVYWYQQSLDQGLQFLIQYYNGEERAKGNILERFSAQQFPDLHSELNLSSLELGDSALYFCASSVLGLPGANVLTFGAGSRLTVL.

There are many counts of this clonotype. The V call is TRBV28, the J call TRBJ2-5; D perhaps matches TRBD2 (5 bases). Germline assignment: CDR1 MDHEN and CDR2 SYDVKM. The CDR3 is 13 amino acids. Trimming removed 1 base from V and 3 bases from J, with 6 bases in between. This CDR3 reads CASSLSGKETQYF. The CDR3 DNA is TGTGCCAGCAGTTTATCGGGGAAAGAGACCCAGTACTTC.

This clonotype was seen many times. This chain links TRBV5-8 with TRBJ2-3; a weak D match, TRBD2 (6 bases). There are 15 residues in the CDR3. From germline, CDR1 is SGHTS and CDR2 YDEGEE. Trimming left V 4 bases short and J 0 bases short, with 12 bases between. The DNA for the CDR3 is TGTGCCAGCAGCCCGGGCGGGGCTAGCACAGATACGCAGTATTTT. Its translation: CASSPGGASTDTQYF.

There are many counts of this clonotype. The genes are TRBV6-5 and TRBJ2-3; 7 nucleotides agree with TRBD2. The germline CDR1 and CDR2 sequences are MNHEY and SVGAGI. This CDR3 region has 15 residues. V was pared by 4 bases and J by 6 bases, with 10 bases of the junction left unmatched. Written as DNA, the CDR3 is TGTGCCAGCAGTTTCGCTAGCGGACGGACGGATACGCAGTATTTT. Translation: CASSFASGRTDTQYF.

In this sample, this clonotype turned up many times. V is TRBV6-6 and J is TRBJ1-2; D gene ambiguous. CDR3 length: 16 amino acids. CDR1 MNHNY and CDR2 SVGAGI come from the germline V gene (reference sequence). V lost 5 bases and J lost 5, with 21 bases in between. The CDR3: CASSPHLQKPLYGYTF. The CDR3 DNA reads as TGTGCCAGCAGTCCCCACCTACAGAAGCCCCTTTATGGCTACACCTTC.

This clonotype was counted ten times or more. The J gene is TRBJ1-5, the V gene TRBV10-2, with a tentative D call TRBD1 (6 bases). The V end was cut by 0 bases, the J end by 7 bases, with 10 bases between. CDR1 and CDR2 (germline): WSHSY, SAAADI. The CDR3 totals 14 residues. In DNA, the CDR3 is TGCGCCAGCAGTGAGTCACAGGGCCGGCAGCCCCAGCATTTT. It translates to CASSESQGRQPQHF.

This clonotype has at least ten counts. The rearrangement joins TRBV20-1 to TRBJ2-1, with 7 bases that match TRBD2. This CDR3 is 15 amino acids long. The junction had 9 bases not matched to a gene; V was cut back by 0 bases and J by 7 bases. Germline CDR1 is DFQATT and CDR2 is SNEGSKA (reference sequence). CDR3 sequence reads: CSARDLAREGNEQFF. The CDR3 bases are TGCAGTGCTAGAGACCTCGCGAGGGAGGGGAATGAGCAGTTCTTC.

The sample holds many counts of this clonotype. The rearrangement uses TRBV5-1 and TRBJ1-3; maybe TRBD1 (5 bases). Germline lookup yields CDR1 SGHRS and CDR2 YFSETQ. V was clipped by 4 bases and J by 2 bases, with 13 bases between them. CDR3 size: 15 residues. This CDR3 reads CASSTVPGAGNTIYF. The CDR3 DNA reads TGCGCCAGCAGCACGGTCCCGGGGGCTGGAAACACCATATATTTT.

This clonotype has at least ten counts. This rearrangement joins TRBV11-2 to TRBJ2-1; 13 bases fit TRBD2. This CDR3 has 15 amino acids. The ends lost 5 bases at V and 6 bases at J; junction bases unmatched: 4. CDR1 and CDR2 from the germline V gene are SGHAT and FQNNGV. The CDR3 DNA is TGTGCCAGCAGCACCGGGACTAGCGGGGCCAATGAGCAGTTCTTC. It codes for CASSTGTSGANEQFF.

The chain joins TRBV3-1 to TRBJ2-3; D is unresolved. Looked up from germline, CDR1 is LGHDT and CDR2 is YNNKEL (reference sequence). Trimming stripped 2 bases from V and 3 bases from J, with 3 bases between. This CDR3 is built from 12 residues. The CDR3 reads CASSQPTDTQYF. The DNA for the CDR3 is TGTGCCAGCAGCCAACCTACAGATACGCAGTATTTT.

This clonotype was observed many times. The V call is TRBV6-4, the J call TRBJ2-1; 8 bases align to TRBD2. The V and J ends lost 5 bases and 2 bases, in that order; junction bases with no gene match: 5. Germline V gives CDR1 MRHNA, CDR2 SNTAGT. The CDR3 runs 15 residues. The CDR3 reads CASSKTSGTYNEQFF. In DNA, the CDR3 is TGTGCCAGCAGTAAAACTAGCGGTACCTACAATGAGCAGTTCTTC.

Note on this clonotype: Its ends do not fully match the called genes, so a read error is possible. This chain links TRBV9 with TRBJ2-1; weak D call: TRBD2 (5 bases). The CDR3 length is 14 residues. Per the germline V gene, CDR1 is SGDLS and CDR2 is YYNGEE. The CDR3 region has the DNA TGTGCCAGCAGCGTACGGGGTTACTTGAATGGGCAGTTCTTC. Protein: CASSVRGYLNGQFF. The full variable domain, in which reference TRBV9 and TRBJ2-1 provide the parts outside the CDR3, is DSGVTQTPKHLITATGQRVTLRCSPRSGDLSVYWYQQSLDQGLQFLIQYYNGEERAKGNILERFSAQQFPDLHSELNLSSLELGDSALYFCASSVRGYLNGQFFGPGTRLTVL.

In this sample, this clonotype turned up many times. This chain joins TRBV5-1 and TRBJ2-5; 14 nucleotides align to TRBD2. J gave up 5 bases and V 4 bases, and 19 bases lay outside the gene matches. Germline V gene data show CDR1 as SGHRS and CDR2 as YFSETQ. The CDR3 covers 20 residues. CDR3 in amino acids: CASSLKGTSGRSGPWETQYF. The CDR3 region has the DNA TGCGCCAGCAGCCTCAAGGGGACTAGCGGGAGATCAGGACCTTGGGAGACCCAGTACTTC.

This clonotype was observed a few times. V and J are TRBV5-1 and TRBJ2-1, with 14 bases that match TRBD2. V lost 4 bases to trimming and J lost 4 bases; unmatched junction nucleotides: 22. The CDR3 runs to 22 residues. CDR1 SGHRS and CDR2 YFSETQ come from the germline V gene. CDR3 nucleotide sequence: TGCGCCAGCAGCCCCCGGAGGGTTACGGGACTAGCGGGAGCCAATTATTACAATGAGCAGTTCTTC. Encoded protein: CASSPRRVTGLAGANYYNEQFF.

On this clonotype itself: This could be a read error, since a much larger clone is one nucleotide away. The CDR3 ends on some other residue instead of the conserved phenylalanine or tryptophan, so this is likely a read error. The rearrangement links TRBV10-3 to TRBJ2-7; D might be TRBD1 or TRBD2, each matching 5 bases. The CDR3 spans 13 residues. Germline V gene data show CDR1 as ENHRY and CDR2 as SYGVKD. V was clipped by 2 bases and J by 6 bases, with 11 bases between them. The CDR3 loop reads CAISETSRGEQYL. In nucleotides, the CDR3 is TGTGCCATCAGTGAGACTAGTAGGGGCGAGCAGTACCTC.

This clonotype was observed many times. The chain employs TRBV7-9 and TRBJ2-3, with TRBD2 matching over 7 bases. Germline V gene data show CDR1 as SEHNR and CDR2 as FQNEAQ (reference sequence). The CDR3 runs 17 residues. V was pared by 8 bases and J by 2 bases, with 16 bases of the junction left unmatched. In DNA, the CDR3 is TGTGCCAGCGTCAATGAGCGGGACCCCACTCACACAGATACGCAGTATTTT. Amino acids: CASVNERDPTHTDTQYF. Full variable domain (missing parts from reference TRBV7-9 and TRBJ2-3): DTGVSQNPRHKITKRGQNVTFRCDPISEHNRLYWYRQTLGQGPEFLTYFQNEAQLEKSRLLSDRFSAERPKGSFSTLEIQRTEQGDSAMYLCASVNERDPTHTDTQYFGPGTRLTVL.

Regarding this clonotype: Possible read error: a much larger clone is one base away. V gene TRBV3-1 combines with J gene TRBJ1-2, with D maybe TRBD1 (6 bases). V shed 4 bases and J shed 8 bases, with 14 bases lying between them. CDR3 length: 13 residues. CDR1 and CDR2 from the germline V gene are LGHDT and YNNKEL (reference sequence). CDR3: CASSPAGTNGYTF. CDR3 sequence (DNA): TGTGCCAGCAGCCCAGCGGGGACAAACGGCTACACCTTC.

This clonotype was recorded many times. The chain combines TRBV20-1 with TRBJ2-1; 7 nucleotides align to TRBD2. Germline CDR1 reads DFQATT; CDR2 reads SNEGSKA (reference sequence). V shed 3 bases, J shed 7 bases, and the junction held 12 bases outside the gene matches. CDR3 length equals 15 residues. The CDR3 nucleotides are TGCAGTGCTAGCCTCAGCGGGATGCTTCGGAATGAGCAGTTCTTC. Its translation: CSASLSGMLRNEQFF.

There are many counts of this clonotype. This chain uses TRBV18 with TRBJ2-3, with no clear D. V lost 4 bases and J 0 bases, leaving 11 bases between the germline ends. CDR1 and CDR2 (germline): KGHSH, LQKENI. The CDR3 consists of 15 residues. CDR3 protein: CASSRNPTSTDTQYF. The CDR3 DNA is TGTGCCAGCTCACGGAACCCGACTAGCACAGATACGCAGTATTTT.

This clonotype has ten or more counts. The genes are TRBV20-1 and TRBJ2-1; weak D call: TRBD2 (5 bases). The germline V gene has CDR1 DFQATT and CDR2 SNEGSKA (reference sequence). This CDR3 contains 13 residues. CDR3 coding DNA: TGCGCCGCGGATAGCGTGTCCTACAATGAGCAGTTCTTC. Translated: CAADSVSYNEQFF.

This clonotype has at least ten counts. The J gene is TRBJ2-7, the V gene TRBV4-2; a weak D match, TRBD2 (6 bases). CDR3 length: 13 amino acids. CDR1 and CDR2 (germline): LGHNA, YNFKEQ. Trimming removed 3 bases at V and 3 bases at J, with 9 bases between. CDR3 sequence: CASSHPGSYEQYF. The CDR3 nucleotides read TGTGCCAGCAGCCATCCCGGGAGCTACGAGCAGTACTTC.